The clone carrying this T cell receptor (beta chain) appeared a few times. It was through 5'RACE template switching that TCR cDNA was made, with a universal primer site and UMIs added. A single record per CDR3 protein comes from TCRdb applying MiXCR to the 5' RACE reads. The table lists under 250,000 distinct CDR3 sequences, less than 9% of them singletons. The record originates from a study of T cells after yellow fever vaccination. V lost 8 bases and J 2 bases, leaving 13 bases between the germline ends. Germline V CDR1 and CDR2: MNHEY, SMNVEV (reference sequence). CDR3 size: 13 residues. The sequences come from CD4+ T cells sorted from PBMCs, collected 15 days after the yellow fever booster vaccination. This chain links TRBV27 with TRBJ2-7, with D perhaps assigned TRBD1 or TRBD2 (6 bases each). This clonotype originated in a man aged 25 to 45 who received the YFV17D yellow fever vaccine. The CDR3 coding sequence is TGTGCCAGCGGCCCGGGGGCCCCCTACGAGCAGTACTTC. This codes for CASGPGAPYEQYF.